These 27 T cell receptor beta chains share one sample of origin, sequenced in a study of blood T cells in healthy people across ages. Through a sample-barcoded 5' primer and a J-beta primer mix, a second PCR was run for roughly 7 to 11 cycles. TCRdb re-derived calls from the 5' RACE reads in MiXCR, one entry per CDR3 protein. The sample shows roughly 500,000 distinct CDR3 sequences, 27% of them seen only once. Material: blood. The receptors derive from a woman in her sixties or seventies in good health.

This clonotype was detected a few times. This chain connects TRBV29-1 to TRBJ1-2; D possibly corresponds to TRBD1 (5 bases). The CDR3 extends over 10 amino acids. Trimming stripped 7 bases from V and 5 bases from J, with 8 bases between. CDR1 SQVTM and CDR2 ANQGSEA come from the germline V gene. The CDR3 DNA follows: TGCAGCGCTTCAGGGTATGGCTACACCTTC. Its protein is CSASGYGYTF.

This chain's CDR3 is CASSDRDPYGYTF. As DNA, the CDR3 is TGTGCCAGCAGTGACCGGGACCCCTATGGCTACACCTTC. The chain links TRBV6-5 to TRBJ1-2; TRBD1 might be the D (5 bases). Germline values: CDR1 MNHEY, CDR2 SVGAGI. The V gene lost 5 bases and the J gene lost 4 bases, with 11 bases spanning the gap. CDR3 length equals 13 residues.

This clonotype appeared a few times. The rearrangement joins TRBV5-1 to TRBJ2-1, with 15 bases identical to TRBD2. This CDR3 has 17 residues. The germline V gene encodes CDR1 SGHRS and CDR2 YFSETQ. V was clipped by 4 bases and J by 4 bases; unmatched bases: 6. Here the CDR3 reads CASSIGTSGGRYNEQFF. As DNA, the CDR3 is TGCGCCAGCAGCATTGGGACTAGCGGGGGGAGATACAATGAGCAGTTCTTC.

This chain links TRBV27 with TRBJ1-2; 7 bases align to TRBD1. CDR1 is MNHEY, CDR2 SMNVEV, per germline (reference sequence). The CDR3 has 17 residues. J gave up 2 bases and V 6 bases, and 15 bases lay outside the gene matches. The DNA of the CDR3 is TGTGCCAGCAGCCGTACTAGGGCCACAGGGGTGAACTATGGCTACACCTTC. Its translation: CASSRTRATGVNYGYTF.

The count of this clonotype is one. The V call is TRBV11-2, the J call TRBJ1-1; D gene uncertain. The V gene lost 5 bases and the J gene lost 11 bases, with 15 bases spanning the gap. The CDR3 runs 12 residues. Germline CDR1 SGHAT, CDR2 FQNNGV. The DNA of the CDR3 is TGTGCCAGCAGCCCGCCACCTATCGCTGCTTTCTTT. It translates to CASSPPPIAAFF.

The V and J genes are TRBV6-2 or TRBV6-3 and TRBJ1-2, with 9 bases identical to TRBD1. V lost 6 bases to trimming and J lost 2 bases; unmatched junction nucleotides: 10. This CDR3 spans 16 amino acids. Germline CDR1 and CDR2: MNHEY and SVGEGT. The CDR3 DNA reads as TGTGCCAGCAGCCGCGACAGGGGGACACCGAACTATGGCTACACCTTC. This gives the protein CASSRDRGTPNYGYTF.

This clonotype was detected only a few times. V usage is TRBV6-2 or TRBV6-3 and J usage is TRBJ2-4; a possible D gene is TRBD1 (5 bases). The CDR3 has 17 amino acids. The V end was cut by 2 bases, the J end by 6 bases, with 20 bases between. Germline V gene data show CDR1 as MNHEY and CDR2 as SVGEGT. CDR3 coding DNA: TGTGCCAGCAGTTACCGGCTCACAGGAAAGACTCGAAACATTCAGTACTTC. Residues: CASSYRLTGKTRNIQYF.

This clonotype was seen more than once but under ten times. CDR3 sequence reads: CASTSQTNPEAFF. Written as DNA, the CDR3 is TGTGCCAGCACAAGTCAGACAAACCCTGAAGCTTTCTTT. This chain joins TRBV2 and TRBJ1-1; D uncertain. Between the trimmed V and J ends, which lost 7 bases and 6 bases, there was a span of 15 bases. CDR1 is SNHLY, CDR2 FYNNEI, per germline. The CDR3 runs 13 residues.

This clonotype was counted a few times. In DNA form, the CDR3 reads TGTGCCAGCAGCCCCCCGGCGTACCAAGAGACCCAGTACTTC. It codes for CASSPPAYQETQYF. V and J are TRBV7-2 and TRBJ2-5; no firm D call. V lost 5 bases, J lost 0 bases, and 10 bases lay in between. Germline loops: CDR1 SGHTA, CDR2 FQGNSA. The CDR3 loop spans 14 amino acids. Full variable domain (remainder filled in from reference TRBV7-2 and TRBJ2-5): GAGVSQSPSNKVTEKGKDVELRCDPISGHTALYWYRQSLGQGLEFLIYFQGNSAPDKSGLPSDRFSAERTGGSVSTLTIQRTQQEDSAVYLCASSPPAYQETQYFGPGTRLLVL.

On this clonotype itself: One end of the junction varies from germline; a read error may be responsible. J is TRBJ2-5 and V is TRBV5-4, with D hard to call. Germline values: CDR1 SGHNT, CDR2 YYREEE (reference sequence). The CDR3 extends over 14 amino acids. Written as DNA, the CDR3 is TGCGCCAGCAGCTTGCGGAGCATACAAGAGACCCAGTACTTC. It specifies CASSLRSIQETQYF.

The V and J genes are TRBV20-1 and TRBJ2-5, with TRBD1 as a possible D gene (5 bases). CDR1 and CDR2 from the germline V gene are DFQATT and SNEGSKA (reference sequence). V lost 0 bases to trimming and J lost 7 bases, with 15 bases between them. This CDR3 comprises 14 residues. The CDR3 nucleotides are TGCAGTGCTAGAGATCAGGGCCCCCGGTCGACCCAGTACTTC. Encoded protein: CSARDQGPRSTQYF.

This clonotype was observed a few times. The gene calls are TRBV6-2 or TRBV6-3 and TRBJ2-3, with 13 nucleotides matching TRBD2. Germline V gives CDR1 MNHEY, CDR2 SVGEGT. The CDR3 sequence is 15 residues long. V trimming: 5 bases; J trimming: 6 bases; junction bases outside the gene matches: 5. This CDR3 is CASSIPLAGGDTQYF. The CDR3 bases are TGTGCCAGCAGTATCCCACTAGCGGGGGGGGATACGCAGTATTTT.

V gene TRBV19 combines with J gene TRBJ2-3, with 11 bases lining up with TRBD1. The germline V gene encodes CDR1 LNHDA and CDR2 SQIVND (reference sequence). The CDR3 is 14 amino acids. The CDR3 spells CATHAGQGADTQYF. The CDR3 bases are TGTGCTACTCACGCCGGACAGGGGGCGGATACGCAGTATTTT.

The CDR3, as DNA: TGTGCCAGCAGTTTACGACTGAACAATCAGCCCCAGCATTTT. It specifies CASSLRLNNQPQHF. The chain carries TRBV12-3 or TRBV12-4 and TRBJ1-5, with D unclear. V was clipped by 2 bases and J by 3 bases, with 8 bases between them. The CDR3 length is 14 residues.

The chain employs TRBV7-2 and TRBJ2-3; TRBD2 matches at 12 bases. Germline trimming cut 6 bases from V and 4 bases from J; bases unmatched to any gene: 5. The CDR3 contains 15 residues. Germline assignment: CDR1 SGHTA and CDR2 FQGNSA. This CDR3 is CASSRTSGDADTQYF. As DNA, the CDR3 is TGTGCCAGCAGTAGGACTAGCGGGGATGCAGATACGCAGTATTTT.

The chain carries TRBV6-1 and TRBJ2-1, with D possibly being TRBD1 (6 bases). Germline CDR1 and CDR2: MNHNS and SASEGT. Trimming shortened V by 7 bases and J by 9 bases, and 19 bases separated the two germline ends. The CDR3 has 14 amino acids. CDR3 in amino acids: CASNVGGPPGEQFF. The CDR3, as DNA: TGTGCCAGCAACGTTGGGGGCCCACCGGGTGAGCAGTTCTTC.

This clonotype was detected only a few times. The V gene is TRBV6-2 or TRBV6-3, the J gene TRBJ1-5; 7 positions match TRBD1. This CDR3 is built from 17 residues. The V segment lost 4 bases and the J segment 3 bases; nucleotides outside the gene matches: 12. Germline V gives CDR1 MNHEY, CDR2 SVGEGT. The CDR3 DNA reads TGTGCCAGCAGTTTTCTACAGGGGAAATCCTTCAATCAGCCCCAGCATTTT. Translation gives CASSFLQGKSFNQPQHF.

This clonotype was found many times. The chain has TRBV7-2 and TRBJ1-3, with D unclear. The CDR3 has 16 residues. Germline assignment: CDR1 SGHTA and CDR2 FQGNSA. The ends were cut back, 5 bases at V and 3 bases at J, with 17 bases in the middle. CDR3 sequence reads: CASSPQAGSGGNTIYF. CDR3 in DNA: TGTGCCAGCAGCCCCCAGGCTGGGTCAGGTGGAAACACCATATATTTT.

This clonotype turned up a few times. For the CDR3, the DNA is TGCAGTGCTATGACCGGGGGACAGGGGGCAGGGGGCCTCCACTTT. It codes for CSAMTGGQGAGGLHF. The chain couples TRBV20-1 to TRBJ1-6, with 12 bases aligning to TRBD1. The CDR3 spans 15 residues. Germline CDR1 is DFQATT and CDR2 is SNEGSKA (reference sequence). Trimming at V came to 4 bases and at J to 15 bases, leaving 13 bases not matched to a gene.

The J gene is TRBJ1-4, the V gene TRBV20-1; 7 positions match TRBD1. Germline V lookup: CDR1 DFQATT, CDR2 SNEGSKA (reference sequence). CDR3 length: 16 residues. After removal of 2 bases from V and 0 bases from J, the junction contained 6 bases not matched to a gene. As DNA, the CDR3 is TGCAGTGCTAGAAGGGACAGCGCTGCAACTAATGAAAAACTGTTTTTT. This sequence encodes CSARRDSAATNEKLFF.

In this sample, this clonotype turned up a few times. In DNA, the CDR3 is TGCGCCAGCAGCCCCCAGCCCCCCCCATCGGATGGCTACACCTTC. Amino acid sequence: CASSPQPPPSDGYTF. The V call is TRBV5-1, the J call TRBJ1-2; no definite D call. The CDR3 extends over 15 amino acids. Trimming left V 4 bases short and J 6 bases short, with 19 bases between. Germline V lookup: CDR1 SGHRS, CDR2 YFSETQ.

This clonotype appeared a few times. Compared with germline, one end of the junction differs, possibly owing to a read error. The rearrangement uses TRBV18 and TRBJ2-5; 8 bases align to TRBD2. Near its end, the DNA agrees better with TRBJ2-7, so the J call may be wrong. CDR3 size: 14 residues. Germline V gene data show CDR1 as KGHSH and CDR2 as LQKENI. The CDR3 DNA follows: TGTGCCGGCTCGGGAGGGCCGCCCCCCTACGAGCAGTACTTC. This sequence encodes CAGSGGPPPYEQYF.

The CDR3 loop reads CASSTQSSPGRQPQHF. In DNA form, the CDR3 reads TGTGCCAGCAGCACACAGAGTTCGCCAGGGCGGCAGCCCCAGCATTTT. The V and J genes are TRBV7-2 and TRBJ1-5; D might be TRBD1 (5 bases). V dropped 5 bases and J dropped 7 bases, with 21 bases sitting between them. The germline gives CDR1 SGHTA, CDR2 FQGNSA. This CDR3 region has 16 residues.

V gene TRBV9 combines with J gene TRBJ2-3; D tentatively reads TRBD1 or TRBD2 (6 bases each). The germline V and J ends were trimmed by 5 bases and 11 bases, with 18 bases remaining between them. Germline V gene sequence: CDR1 SGDLS, CDR2 YYNGEE. This CDR3 contains 13 residues. The CDR3 reads CASSGTGALMQYF. CDR3 coding DNA: TGTGCCAGCAGTGGAACGGGGGCCCTGATGCAGTATTTT.

The genes are TRBV6-2 or TRBV6-3 and TRBJ2-3; 10 nucleotides match TRBD1. Trimming took 6 bases from V and 3 from J; bases not matched to a gene: 3. The germline V gene encodes CDR1 MNHEY and CDR2 SVGEGT. This CDR3 has 14 residues. In nucleotides, the CDR3 is TGTGCCAGCAGGGACAGGGGGTGGACAGATACGCAGTATTTT. Encoded protein: CASRDRGWTDTQYF.

V gene TRBV6-4 combines with J gene TRBJ1-2; D gene uncertain. The CDR3 extends over 15 amino acids. Deletions cut 5 bases from V and 3 bases from J, with 16 bases between. Germline V gene lookup returns CDR1 MRHNA and CDR2 SNTAGT. The CDR3 is CASSPGGSPYYGYTF. The CDR3 DNA follows: TGTGCCAGCAGTCCAGGAGGGTCCCCTTACTATGGCTACACCTTC.

The sample holds a few counts of this clonotype. The CDR3 DNA reads as TGCGCCAGCAGCTTGGAGAGGCATGGGACTGAAGCTTTCTTT. Residues: CASSLERHGTEAFF. J is TRBJ1-1 and V is TRBV5-1; D gene ambiguous. The ends were cut back, 0 bases at V and 5 bases at J, with 11 bases in the middle. CDR3 size: 14 residues. CDR1 SGHRS and CDR2 YFSETQ come from the germline V gene.